The 7 T cell receptor beta chains below come from one sample, sequenced in a study of cytomegalovirus exposure and HLA in healthy donors. The PCR contained 60 Vbeta and 13 Jbeta primers. Only in-frame clones appear in the TCRdb table, and some are missing; sequencing was by immunoSEQ multiplex PCR. The ten top clones account for approximately 5.7%, within a sample of about 88,000 clones. Sequencing was carried out using PBMCs. The receptors were gathered from a girl between 10 and 17 years old in good health and CMV-seropositive.

The chain links TRBV7-6 to TRBJ2-7; perhaps TRBD2 as D (6 bases). Germline lookup yields CDR1 SGHVS and CDR2 FNYEAQ. The CDR3 has 13 residues. V gave up 5 bases and J gave up 2 bases, with 10 bases separating them. CDR3 loop: CASSQPGAYEQYF. The CDR3 nucleotides are TGTGCCAGCAGCCAACCGGGGGCCTACGAGCAGTACTTC.

The chain is built from TRBV7-3 and TRBJ2-3, with 9 bases matching TRBD2. Germline V CDR1 and CDR2: SGHTA, FQGTGA. The V gene end was trimmed by 4 bases and the J gene end by 2 bases; junction bases not matched to a gene: 13. The CDR3 has 18 residues. Here the CDR3 reads CASSSPGGRGGPTDTQYF. CDR3 DNA: TGTGCCAGCAGCTCCCCCGGGGGGCGGGGGGGCCCCACAGATACGCAGTATTTT.

J is TRBJ2-5 and V is TRBV27, with TRBD2 matching 10 bases. The CDR3 is 16 residues long. Germline values: CDR1 MNHEY, CDR2 SMNVEV (reference sequence). V trimming: 3 bases; J trimming: 5 bases; junction bases outside the gene matches: 9. CDR3: CASSLGPSGGWETQYF. CDR3 in DNA: TGTGCCAGCAGTTTGGGGCCTAGCGGGGGTTGGGAGACCCAGTACTTC.

The chain combines TRBV27 with TRBJ1-6; 8 nucleotides align to TRBD1. The CDR3 sequence is 14 residues long. Germline loops: CDR1 MNHEY, CDR2 SMNVEV (reference sequence). V gave up 6 bases and J gave up 9 bases; unmatched junction bases: 7. The CDR3 protein is CASRVGQDSSPLHF. CDR3 coding DNA: TGTGCCAGCAGGGTGGGACAGGATAGTTCACCCCTCCACTTT.

The J gene is TRBJ2-7, the V gene TRBV6-1, with D perhaps TRBD2 (7 bases). Germline lookup yields CDR1 MNHNS and CDR2 SASEGT. There are 15 residues in the CDR3. V was clipped by 3 bases and J by 2 bases, with 14 bases between them. The CDR3 DNA sequence: TGTGCCAGCAGTGATAGGGCGGGGGCCACCTACGAGCAGTACTTC. Its protein product is CASSDRAGATYEQYF.

For this clone: One end of the junction fails to match germline, which may point to a read error. The gene calls are TRBV14 and TRBJ1-6, with no clear D. Germline V gene lookup returns CDR1 SGHDN and CDR2 FVKESK. CDR3 length: 16 amino acids. The CDR3 protein is CASSQSPHSYNSPLHF. The CDR3 nucleotides are TGTGCCAGCAGCCAAAGTCCCCACTCCTATAATTCACCCCTACACTTT.

The genes are TRBV7-2 and TRBJ2-3; TRBD2 is a possible D gene (7 bases). CDR3 size: 14 residues. Germline V gene lookup returns CDR1 SGHTA and CDR2 FQGNSA. The V and J ends lost 1 base and 10 bases respectively, with 15 bases between them. The CDR3 reads CASSLGGGGRAQYF. CDR3 DNA sequence: TGTGCCAGCAGCTTAGGGGGGGGCGGCCGAGCGCAGTATTTT.